A single TCR beta chain is shown here with its context. Antigen specificity is unknown. Methods used by the authors: Samples ranged from roughly 23,224 to 700,000 TCRs, with a median of roughly 95,000. TCRdb fed the RACE reads into MiXCR, producing one record per CDR3 protein. The V and J calls come from TCRdb's annotation, not from the publication. The repertoire consists of some 250,000 distinct CDR3 sequences, with approximately 7.5% occurring once and the leading ten covering 1.2%. Between the trimmed V and J ends, which lost 6 bases and 10 bases, there was a span of 19 bases. The germline V gene encodes CDR1 MDHEN and CDR2 SYDVKM. This CDR3 is 15 amino acids long. These data originate in a study of human T cells and chemical hapten exposure. Study at large: Patches that contained 0.01% DPC were applied to the upper back and read at 6 days. Findings of the study overall: Expanded TCRs showed more large CDR3 clusters than pre-sensitization or healthy control sets.

Regarding time point: pre-sensitization, week 0. Documented treatment: therapeutic diphenylcyclopropenone sensitization with weekly scalp DPC. Sequencing used whole blood, obtained in connection with sensitization to the hapten diphenylcyclopropenone (DPC). The V and J genes are TRBV28 and TRBJ1-6; D not certain. The sequence was obtained from a young man with alopecia areata. Some clones in this sample may be carry-over from other donors' samples. CDR3 nucleotide sequence: TGTGCCAGCAGCCCCCTAAACCTGGGTGCGTCACCCCTCCACTTT. Translating it yields CASSPLNLGASPLHF.